This TCR beta chain is from a study of T cells after somatic rescue of genetic block. Clones were sequenced by immunoSEQ multiplex PCR, and TCRdb holds only the in-frame ones, with some missing. The data contain approximately 110,000 clones, 85% to 95% of them singletons. Concerning this clone: Other DNA sequences in the same sample also yield this CDR3.

Germline CDR1 and CDR2: SGHRS and YFSETQ. The CDR3 extends over 14 amino acids. V dropped 2 bases and J dropped 1; count of bases not matched to a gene: 0. The chain links TRBV5-1 to TRBJ2-3; TRBD2 matches at 8 bases. Sequenced sample: peripheral blood mononuclear cells (PBMCs). This sequence originates from a woman younger than 30. Written as DNA, the CDR3 is TGCGCCAGCAGCTTAGCGGGGGGCACAGATACGCAGTATTTT. This translates into CASSLAGGTDTQYF.